The present entry profiles one T cell receptor (beta chain) with its context. The sample is drawn from a study of T-cell memory formation after mild COVID-19. TCRdb analysed the 5' RACE reads with MiXCR anew, one entry per CDR3 protein. The table includes about 360,000 distinct CDR3 sequences, approximately 14% detected once. CDR3 length equals 16 residues. Losses at the gene ends were 6 bases for V and 3 bases for J; bases not matched to a gene: 10. The genes are TRBV12-3 or TRBV12-4 and TRBJ2-1; 8 bases are shared with TRBD2. This clonotype was sampled from a man in his late teens or twenties who had mild COVID-19 (a few samples of this study predate the infection). Cell type and time point are not known. Sequences were obtained from PBMCs or a T cell subset sorted from them (not recorded which). The CDR3 region is CASRSSMTSDYNEQFF. The CDR3 coding sequence is TGTGCCAGCAGAAGCTCGATGACTAGCGACTACAATGAGCAGTTCTTC.